This T cell receptor beta chain was captured by sequencing in a study of post-analysis software for immune sequencing data. Included in the TCR beta cDNA libraries were unique molecular identifiers. Researchers reported roughly 0.5 million cDNA molecules coming from about 0.98 to 11 million T cells. One entry per CDR3 protein, called by TCRdb with MiXCR from the PCR reads. In the table there are 380,000 or so distinct CDR3 sequences, roughly 36% of which are singletons. Study outcomes and limitations: F measure grouped same-batch samples tightly together. Significantly lower normalized Chao1 diversity was seen in multiple sclerosis patients than in controls.

As regards this clonotype: As yet, its antigen is unknown.

Input material: blood. The source of this sequence is a girl aged 5-17 years with multiple sclerosis.

The CDR3 nucleotides are TGTGCCAGCTCACCGGGACAGGGGTTTGCAACTAATGAAAAACTGTTTTTT. It yields the protein CASSPGQGFATNEKLFF. The chain couples TRBV18 to TRBJ1-4; 10 positions agree with TRBD1. Germline V CDR1 and CDR2: KGHSH, LQKENI. Trimming took 3 bases from V and 0 from J; bases not matched to a gene: 4. CDR3 length: 17 residues.